This is a list of T cell receptor beta chains from one sample in a study of identical twins. TCRdb re-called the 5' RACE reads through MiXCR, storing one row per CDR3 protein. The table records hundreds of thousands of distinct CDR3 sequences, around 8.1% of them present only once. This same sample was also part of a study on yellow fever vaccine responses in identical twins.

Sample: memory (CD45RO+) T cells sorted from blood. The receptors stem from a woman aged 18-29 years in good health. Each CDR3 is given with its conserved first and last residue. A D gene is named only where the DNA matches it firmly. Expanded clones are given a class, and other clones once, few, many or no size at all.

TRBV12-3/TRBV12-4	NA	many	TRBJ2-2	CASSPRTGNTGELFF	TGTGCCAGCAGCCCCAGGACGGGGAACACCGGGGAGCTGTTTTTT
TRBV6-2/TRBV6-3	NA	many	TRBJ2-1	CASSYADEQFF	TGTGCCAGCAGTTACGCGGATGAGCAGTTCTTC
TRBV27	NA	NA	TRBJ2-5	CASSPTVGYGETQYF	TGTGCCAGCAGTCCAACCGTGGGTTATGGAGAGACCCAGTACTTC
TRBV21-1	NA	few	TRBJ2-7	CASSRRRETPSYEQYF	TGTGCCAGCAGCAGGCGGCGGGAGACTCCTTCCTACGAGCAGTACTTC
TRBV3-1	NA	NA	TRBJ2-1	CASSQDPGQGLLNEQFF	TGTGCCAGCAGCCAAGACCCGGGCCAGGGGCTCCTAAATGAGCAGTTCTTC
TRBV5-6	NA	once	TRBJ1-1	CASTRTENTEAFF	TGTGCCAGCACCCGAACAGAGAACACTGAAGCTTTCTTT
TRBV18	NA	NA	TRBJ2-7	CASSLGTIPYEQYF	TGTGCCAGCTCACTAGGGACAATTCCCTACGAGCAGTACTTC
TRBV4-3	NA	many	TRBJ2-1	CASSQEVNLVGEQFF	TGCGCCAGCAGCCAAGAAGTTAATCTCGTGGGTGAGCAGTTCTTC
TRBV12-3/TRBV12-4	NA	many	TRBJ2-1	CASTIGGAYNEQFF	TGTGCCAGCACCATAGGGGGGGCCTACAATGAGCAGTTCTTC
TRBV3-1	TRBD1	many	TRBJ2-7	CASSLSRTGVGEQYF	TGTGCCAGCAGCCTTTCACGAACAGGGGTTGGCGAGCAGTACTTC
TRBV5-5	NA	many	TRBJ2-1	CASSLGPLLRGDEQFF	TGTGCCAGCAGCTTGGGGCCCCTTCTTAGAGGTGATGAGCAGTTCTTC
TRBV12-3/TRBV12-4	TRBD1	NA	TRBJ2-7	CASKRGQPSYEQYF	TGTGCCAGCAAAAGGGGGCAGCCCTCCTACGAGCAGTACTTC
TRBV5-1	TRBD2	few	TRBJ2-3	CASGRLAGGTDTQYF	TGCGCCAGCGGGCGACTAGCGGGGGGCACAGATACGCAGTATTTT
TRBV9	TRBD1	many	TRBJ2-1	CASSDVTGAYNEQFF	TGTGCCAGCAGCGATGTGACAGGGGCCTACAATGAGCAGTTCTTC
TRBV27	NA	NA	TRBJ1-1	CASRGGRNTEAFF	TGTGCCAGCCGGGGGGGCCGGAACACTGAAGCTTTCTTT
TRBV20-1	TRBD2	NA	TRBJ2-7	CSALAGAGEQYF	TGCAGTGCTTTAGCGGGAGCTGGAGAGCAGTACTTC
TRBV7-3	NA	NA	TRBJ2-1	CASSLGGRRTYNEQFF	TGTGCCAGCAGCTTAGGTGGGCGAAGGACCTACAATGAGCAGTTCTTC
TRBV7-9	TRBD1	NA	TRBJ2-2	CASGTGETGELFF	TGTGCCAGCGGGACAGGGGAGACCGGGGAGCTGTTTTTT
TRBV27	NA	many	TRBJ2-1	CASLPRFGSSYNEQFF	TGTGCCAGCCTACCCAGATTTGGGAGCTCCTACAATGAGCAGTTCTTC
TRBV12-3/TRBV12-4	NA	few	TRBJ1-1	CASRSLRTMNTEAFF	TGTGCCAGCAGATCACTGAGAACTATGAACACTGAAGCTTTCTTT
TRBV9	TRBD2	many	TRBJ2-1	CASSTGLARNEQFF	TGTGCCAGCAGCACCGGACTAGCGCGGAATGAGCAGTTCTTC
TRBV5-1	TRBD1	NA	TRBJ2-2	CASSLETGDTGELFF	TGCGCCAGCAGCTTGGAGACAGGGGACACCGGGGAGCTGTTTTTT
TRBV6-1	TRBD2	NA	TRBJ2-1	CASSGGGHDGNNEQFF	TGTGCCAGCTCGGGAGGGGGGCACGACGGAAACAATGAGCAGTTCTTC
TRBV7-8	NA	few	TRBJ2-7	CASSSYLGDEQYF	TGTGCCAGCAGCTCATATTTGGGGGACGAGCAGTACTTC
TRBV24-1	TRBD2	many	TRBJ2-1	CATRGSGGHYNEQFF	TGTGCCACCAGGGGGTCGGGGGGGCATTACAATGAGCAGTTCTTC
TRBV7-6	NA	NA	TRBJ2-7	CASSLATGREQYF	TGTGCCAGCAGCTTAGCGACCGGACGAGAGCAGTACTTC
TRBV10-3	NA	few	TRBJ2-1	CAISKEGQTNNEQFF	TGTGCCATCAGCAAAGAAGGACAGACTAACAATGAGCAGTTCTTC
TRBV3-1	NA	many	TRBJ1-1	CASSVQRNTEAFF	TGTGCCAGCAGTGTACAGAGGAACACTGAAGCTTTCTTT
TRBV5-1	NA	many	TRBJ2-5	CASSLAGKGSGETQYF	TGCGCCAGCAGCTTGGCGGGGAAGGGATCAGGAGAGACCCAGTACTTC
TRBV5-1	NA	many	TRBJ1-1	CASSFGTNTEAFF	TGCGCCAGCAGCTTCGGCACGAACACTGAAGCTTTCTTT
TRBV2	TRBD2	many	TRBJ2-1	CASSVRASGSYNEQFF	TGTGCCAGCAGCGTTCGGGCTAGCGGGAGTTACAATGAGCAGTTCTTC